Each of the 32 T cell receptor beta chains below was sequenced from the same sample in a study of tumor and adjacent non-tumor tissue in lung cancer. The library came from three nested PCR rounds adapted from ARM-PCR protocols. TCRdb ran MiXCR on the multiplex PCR reads and lists one entry per CDR3 protein. This table holds about 120,000 distinct CDR3 sequences, about 66% found once. This sample's RNA came from whole unsorted tissue. Sequencing input: lung tumor tissue. The receptors were sampled from a man aged 25 to 45 with non-small cell lung cancer.

The V and J genes are TRBV12-5 and TRBJ1-6; perhaps TRBD1 as D (5 bases). The CDR3 is 14 amino acids. Germline CDR1 reads LGHNT; CDR2 reads FRNRAP. The ends were cut back, 11 bases at V and 14 bases at J, with 25 bases in the middle. The CDR3 DNA follows: TGTGCTTATGGTTTGGGTACAGGACCTGGGGCCCTCCACTTT. Amino acids: CAYGLGTGPGALHF.

The chain uses TRBV12-3 or TRBV12-4 and TRBJ2-5; 7 nucleotides agree with TRBD2. The CDR3 consists of 14 residues. V trimming: 3 bases; J trimming: 10 bases; junction bases outside the gene matches: 11. The CDR3 here is CASSFLAEVDIQYF. Here the CDR3 DNA reads TGTGCCAGCAGTTTTCTAGCGGAAGTAGATATCCAGTACTTC.

For this clonotype: At one end the junction does not follow the germline gene, possibly because of a read error. The chain joins TRBV11-2 to TRBJ1-4, with no clear D. The CDR3 has 13 residues. The V gene's germline CDR1 is SGHAT and CDR2 FQNNGV. CDR3 protein: CASSTLWTRKVFF. The CDR3 DNA follows: TGTGCCAGCAGCACTTTATGGACGAGAAAAGTGTTTTTT. The variable domain in full, with the rest retrieved from reference TRBV11-2 and TRBJ1-4, is EAGVAQSPRYKIIEKRQSVAFWCNPISGHATLYWYQQILGQGPKLLIQFQNNGVVDDSQLPKDRFSAERLKGVDSTLKIQPAKLEDSAVYLCASSTLWTRKVFFGSGTQLSVL.

As regards this clonotype: This may arise from a read error, as a much more abundant clone is one base away. The rearrangement uses TRBV10-3 and TRBJ1-1; D perhaps matches TRBD1 (6 bases). The CDR3 is 14 amino acids. Trimming left V 5 bases short and J 4 bases short, with 14 bases between. Germline CDR1 and CDR2: ENHRY and SYGVKD. CDR3 nucleotides: TGTGCCATCAGTAAGGACAGCATGCTCACTGAAGCTTTCTTT. Its protein product is CAISKDSMLTEAFF.

Of note for this clonotype: Just one base apart from a much larger clone, this may be a read error. The chain recombines TRBV10-3 with TRBJ2-2; D remains unclear. Germline CDR1 ENHRY, CDR2 SYGVKD. This CDR3 region has 11 residues. V was shortened by 10 bases and J by 7 bases, with 10 bases between the two germline ends. DNA for the CDR3: TGTGCCACCCAGTGGGGCGGGGAGCTGTTTTTT. Residues: CATQWGGELFF.

A word on this clonotype: A much larger clone is a single base away; this may be a read error. The chain recombines TRBV29-1 with TRBJ1-4; tentatively, D is TRBD1 (5 bases). Germline V gene sequence: CDR1 SQVTM, CDR2 ANQGSEA. This CDR3 has 11 residues. The ends were cut back, 7 bases at V and 9 bases at J, with 12 bases in the middle. CDR3 in amino acids: CSAWDDKKLFF. The CDR3 bases are TGCAGCGCCTGGGACGATAAAAAACTGTTTTTT. The full variable domain, completed using reference TRBV29-1 and TRBJ1-4, is SAVISQKPSRDICQRGTSLTIQCQVDSQVTMMFWYRQQPGQSLTLIATANQGSEATYESGFVIDKFPISRPNLTFSTLTVSNMSPEDSSIYLCSAWDDKKLFFGSGTQLSVL.

A remark on this clonotype: At one end, the junction sequence differs from germline, possibly due to a read error. The V call is TRBV11-2, the J call TRBJ2-2; possible D gene TRBD2, 5 bases. The CDR3 spans 14 residues. The germline V gene has CDR1 SGHAT and CDR2 FQNNGV. This chain's CDR3 is CASSPVDTSGELFF. CDR3 DNA sequence: TGTGCCAGCAGCCCGGTAGACACGTCCGGGGAGTTGTTTTTT.

Points on this clonotype: This sequence may be a read error, since a much larger clone differs from it by one base. The chain is built from TRBV20-1 and TRBJ2-7; 16 bases agree with TRBD2. The CDR3 sequence is 17 residues long. Germline CDR1 is DFQATT and CDR2 is SNEGSKA (reference sequence). The J segment lost 5 bases and the V segment lost 4 bases, leaving 11 bases of the junction unmatched. CDR3 bases: TGCAGTGCTATTTCCCTGGGACTAGCGGGAGGGGTGAACGAGCAGTACTTC. Residues: CSAISLGLAGGVNEQYF.

The chain uses TRBV7-3 and TRBJ2-3, with D tentatively TRBD2 (5 bases). With 2 bases removed from V and 11 bases from J, the gap between germline ends came to 14 bases. The CDR3 is made up of 13 amino acids. Germline CDR1 and CDR2: SGHTA and FQGTGA. The CDR3 DNA reads TGTGCCAGCAGCTTATTCTCGGGCCGGGGGCAGTATTTT. Translation gives CASSLFSGRGQYF.

With regard to this clonotype: Its ends do not fully match the called genes, so a read error is possible. The chain recombines TRBV11-3 with TRBJ2-1; D is ambiguous. The CDR3 extends over 11 amino acids. Germline CDR1 is SGHNT and CDR2 is YENEEA. The DNA of the CDR3 is TGTGCCAGCAGCTTAAGAGGTGAGCAGATCTTC. Amino acids: CASSLRGEQIF.

A note on this clonotype: A much larger clonotype is one base distant, so this may be a read error. CDR3 in DNA: TGCAGTGCTAGACACACAGGGGAGCCTGCCTACACCTTC. Its protein product is CSARHTGEPAYTF. The chain couples TRBV20-1 to TRBJ1-2, with 7 nucleotides matching TRBD1. Germline CDR1 is DFQATT and CDR2 is SNEGSKA (reference sequence). V shed 2 bases and J 10 bases; nucleotides not matched to a gene: 10. This CDR3 contains 13 residues.

For this clonotype: Being one base from a much bigger clone, this may be a read error. The chain couples TRBV6-1 to TRBJ2-7; 12 bases fit TRBD1. V gave up 5 bases and J gave up 1 base; unmatched junction bases: 9. Germline CDR1 is MNHNS and CDR2 is SASEGT. This CDR3 comprises 17 residues. The CDR3 coding sequence is TGTGCCAGCAGTACAGGGACAGGGGGCGCGGGATCCTACGAGCAGTACTTC. Translated: CASSTGTGGAGSYEQYF.

The chain employs TRBV6-6 and TRBJ2-5; TRBD1 agrees at 7 bases. This CDR3 spans 13 amino acids. After removal of 2 bases from V and 5 bases from J, the junction contained 2 bases not matched to a gene. Germline V gene data show CDR1 as MNHNY and CDR2 as SVGAGI (reference sequence). CDR3 residues: CASSYNRGETQYF. The CDR3 region has the DNA TGTGCCAGCAGTTACAACAGGGGCGAGACCCAGTACTTC.

Worth noting for this clonotype: The conserved phenylalanine or tryptophan normally closing the CDR3 is absent here, so this likely arose from a read error. The gene calls are TRBV11-2 and TRBJ2-5; 9 positions agree with TRBD1. The CDR3 totals 14 residues. The trim removed 6 bases at V and 5 bases at J, leaving 7 bases unmatched. The V gene's germline CDR1 is SGHAT and CDR2 FQNNGV. The CDR3 nucleotides read TGTGCCAGCAGTGGCCGGGACAGGGACGAGACCCAGTACCTC. Translation: CASSGRDRDETQYL.

This chain connects TRBV29-1 to TRBJ2-3; D ambiguous. Near its end, the DNA agrees better with TRBJ1-5, so the J call may be wrong. CDR3 size: 13 residues. Germline V gene data show CDR1 as SQVTM and CDR2 as ANQGSEA. CDR3: CSVEDPSTDTQHF. In DNA form, the CDR3 reads TGCAGCGTTGAAGACCCTAGCACAGATACGCAGCATTTT.

A few counts support this clonotype. V gene TRBV7-9 combines with J gene TRBJ2-7, with a weak D call TRBD2 (5 bases). This CDR3 has 14 residues. The germline V gene encodes CDR1 SEHNR and CDR2 FQNEAQ (reference sequence). Trimming took off 5 bases at V and 6 bases at J, with 17 bases between the two ends. CDR3 in DNA: TGTGCCAGCAGCGCCCAAACGGGGTCCATCGAGCAGTACTTC. Its protein product is CASSAQTGSIEQYF.

The chain uses TRBV5-6 and TRBJ2-5, with D perhaps TRBD2 (5 bases). CDR3 length: 14 amino acids. Trimming left V 2 bases short and J 4 bases short, with 12 bases between. Germline V gives CDR1 SGHDT, CDR2 YYEEEE. DNA of the CDR3: TGTGCCAGCAGCTTTATCCGGGGTCTAGAGACCCAGTACTTC. Translation: CASSFIRGLETQYF.

A note on this clonotype: The conserved phenylalanine or tryptophan is not found at the CDR3 terminus, so this likely reflects a read error. No DNA is shown, since the ends of the CDR3 on it are uncertain; the CDR3 is the one TCRdb lists. The CDR3 loop reads CSAGPSGGFGANVLAS. The rearrangement joins TRBV29-1 to TRBJ2-6; the table's D call, TRBD2, was not checked against the DNA. The CDR3 comprises 16 residues, both ends counted. CDR1 is SQVTM and CDR2 is ANQGSEA in the germline V gene.

Turning to this clonotype: At one boundary the junction diverges from the germline segment, which might be a read error. The chain couples TRBV12-3 or TRBV12-4 to TRBJ2-1; either TRBD1 or TRBD2 may fit D (5 bases each). The CDR3 runs to 18 residues. The CDR3 loop reads CANSLAYAEGAGRNEQFF. The CDR3 DNA follows: TGTGCCAACAGTTTAGCGTATGCCGAAGGGGCAGGGCGCAATGAGCAGTTCTTC.

This clonotype was picked up many times. J is TRBJ2-5 and V is TRBV29-1; TRBD1 matches 7 bases. CDR3 length: 15 residues. With 0 bases clipped from V and 4 bases from J, the junction kept 8 bases outside the gene matches. The germline CDR1 and CDR2 sequences are SQVTM and ANQGSEA. DNA of the CDR3: TGCAGCGTTGAAGACGCCCAGGGGGTGGGAGAGACCCAGTACTTC. Residues: CSVEDAQGVGETQYF.

The chain couples TRBV20-1 to TRBJ2-7; D possibly corresponds to TRBD1 (6 bases). V was pared by 4 bases and J by 4 bases, with 14 bases between. There are 13 residues in the CDR3. The germline CDR1 and CDR2 sequences are DFQATT and SNEGSKA (reference sequence). Here the CDR3 DNA reads TGCAGTGCTATATCCAGAGGGGGTTACGAGCAGTACTTC. Translating it yields CSAISRGGYEQYF.

This clonotype has at least ten counts. This chain uses TRBV12-3 or TRBV12-4 with TRBJ2-5, with 7 nucleotides matching TRBD2. Germline trimming cut 1 base from V and 1 base from J; bases unmatched to any gene: 0. The CDR3 contains 14 residues. The CDR3 region is CASSLGTSQETQYF. CDR3 coding DNA: TGTGCCAGCAGTTTAGGGACTAGCCAAGAGACCCAGTACTTC.

This clonotype was observed once. A clone one base away is much larger, so this may be a read error. V is TRBV5-1 and J is TRBJ2-7; D may be TRBD1 (5 bases). The CDR3 sequence is 12 residues long. The germline gives CDR1 SGHRS, CDR2 YFSETQ. DNA for the CDR3: TGCGCCAACAGCTTGTCAGGGCGGGAGCAGTACTTC. This translates into CANSLSGREQYF.

The chain recombines TRBV6-2 or TRBV6-3 with TRBJ2-5, with 9 bases that match TRBD2. The V gene end was trimmed by 2 bases and the J gene end by 4 bases; junction bases not matched to a gene: 8. The CDR3 sequence is 16 residues long. Germline values: CDR1 MNHEY, CDR2 SVGEGT. CDR3 DNA sequence: TGTGCCAGCAGTTACCGTAGGCTAGCGGGAATAGAGACCCAGTACTTC. This translates into CASSYRRLAGIETQYF.

The chain has TRBV4-1 and TRBJ1-4; TRBD1 aligns across 8 bases. The CDR3 is 16 residues long. Germline values: CDR1 MGHRA, CDR2 YSYEKL. J was trimmed by 4 bases and V by 7 bases; bases with no gene match: 11. CDR3 in amino acids: CASTHTGQGGNEKLFF. CDR3 in DNA: TGCGCCAGCACCCATACCGGACAGGGCGGTAATGAAAAACTGTTTTTT.

As for this clonotype: This may stem from a read error, because a much larger clone lies one nucleotide away. This chain joins TRBV6-6 and TRBJ2-7; 13 nucleotides line up with TRBD2. The DNA end lines up better with TRBJ2-1; the J call may be wrong. The CDR3 has 18 residues. Germline CDR1 is MNHNY and CDR2 is SVGAGI (reference sequence). CDR3 residues: CASSYSATSGGISLEQFF. The CDR3 DNA reads TGTGCCAGCAGTTACTCCGCGACTAGCGGGGGGATCTCTTTGGAGCAGTTCTTC.

A remark on this clonotype: This may be a read error, as it is one base from a much larger clone. The genes are TRBV20-1 and TRBJ2-7, with D perhaps TRBD2 (5 bases). Germline CDR1 is DFQATT and CDR2 is SNEGSKA (reference sequence). This CDR3 has 12 residues. CDR3 nucleotide sequence: TGCAGTACTAGTCCCAAGTCAAACGAGCAGTACTTC. It specifies CSTSPKSNEQYF.

This clonotype has just a few counts. The CDR3 DNA follows: TGTGCCAGCAGTTACTTTGACAGGGGTGCCACTGAAGCTTTCTTT. As protein: CASSYFDRGATEAFF. The gene calls are TRBV6-6 and TRBJ1-1, with TRBD1 matching over 8 bases. J was trimmed by 4 bases and V by 1 base; bases with no gene match: 5. Germline lookup yields CDR1 MNHNY and CDR2 SVGAGI (reference sequence). This CDR3 is 15 amino acids long.

This sequence joins TRBV5-1 and TRBJ2-7; TRBD2 matches at 12 bases. Germline CDR1 reads SGHRS; CDR2 reads YFSETQ. The CDR3 covers 18 residues. The ends lost 0 bases at V and 3 bases at J; junction bases unmatched: 10. Written as DNA, the CDR3 is TGCGCCAGCAGCTTGGGGCTAGCGGGAGGGCCCTCCGTCTACGAGCAGTACTTC. Translation gives CASSLGLAGGPSVYEQYF.

This clonotype came up once. This CDR3 reads CPTDRARMNTEAFF. CDR3 in DNA: TGTCCTACGGACAGGGCCCGCATGAACACTGAAGCTTTCTTT. The chain carries TRBV30 and TRBJ1-1; 8 bases agree with TRBD1. This CDR3 has 14 amino acids. Germline loops: CDR1 GTSNPN, CDR2 SVGIG (reference sequence).

Remarks on this clonotype: This clone may be a read error of a much larger clone one base away. V gene TRBV6-5 combines with J gene TRBJ2-7; TRBD2 is a possible D gene (5 bases). Germline CDR1 is MNHEY and CDR2 is SVGAGI. This CDR3 has 13 amino acids. This CDR3 reads CPSSYRGSYEQYF. The CDR3 coding sequence is TGTCCCAGCAGTTACCGGGGATCCTACGAGCAGTACTTC.

This clonotype occurred a few times. The rearrangement joins TRBV5-4 to TRBJ2-4; no firm D call. The germline gives CDR1 SGHNT, CDR2 YYREEE (reference sequence). This CDR3 comprises 16 residues. V was shortened by 1 base and J by 1 base, with 12 bases between the two germline ends. The CDR3 DNA sequence: TGTGCCAGCAGCTTGACGAAGAACGTCGCCAAAAACATTCAGTACTTC. It is translated as CASSLTKNVAKNIQYF.